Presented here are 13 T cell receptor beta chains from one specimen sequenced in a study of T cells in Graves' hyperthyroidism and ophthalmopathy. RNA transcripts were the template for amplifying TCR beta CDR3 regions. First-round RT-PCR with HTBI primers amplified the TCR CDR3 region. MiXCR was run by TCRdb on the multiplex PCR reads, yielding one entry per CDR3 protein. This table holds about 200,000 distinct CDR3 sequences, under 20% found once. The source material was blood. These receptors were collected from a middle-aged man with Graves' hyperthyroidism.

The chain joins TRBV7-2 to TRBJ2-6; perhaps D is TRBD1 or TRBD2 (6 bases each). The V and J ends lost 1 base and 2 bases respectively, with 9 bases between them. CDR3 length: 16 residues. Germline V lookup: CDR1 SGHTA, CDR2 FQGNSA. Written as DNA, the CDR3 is TGTGCCAGCAGCTTAGTGGGGGGCGCTGGGGCCAACGTCCTGACTTTC. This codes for CASSLVGGAGANVLTF.

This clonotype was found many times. The CDR3 protein is CASSFDRGIEQYF. CDR3 DNA: TGTGCCAGCAGTTTTGACAGGGGTATTGAGCAGTACTTC. The gene calls are TRBV12-3 or TRBV12-4 and TRBJ2-7; 8 nucleotides agree with TRBD1. The J segment lost 7 bases and the V segment lost 3 bases, leaving 5 bases of the junction unmatched. CDR3 size: 13 residues.

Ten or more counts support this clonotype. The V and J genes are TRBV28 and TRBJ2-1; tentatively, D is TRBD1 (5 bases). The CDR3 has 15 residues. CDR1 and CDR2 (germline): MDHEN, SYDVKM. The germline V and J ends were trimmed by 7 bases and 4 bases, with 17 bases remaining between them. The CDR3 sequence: CASTHDSEIYNEQFF. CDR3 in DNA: TGTGCCAGCACCCACGACAGCGAAATTTACAATGAGCAGTTCTTC.

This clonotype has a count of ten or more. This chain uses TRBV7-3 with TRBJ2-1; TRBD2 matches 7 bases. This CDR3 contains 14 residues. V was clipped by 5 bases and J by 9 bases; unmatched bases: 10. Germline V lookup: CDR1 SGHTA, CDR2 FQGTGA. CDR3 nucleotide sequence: TGTGCCAGCAGCCAAGCCGGGACTACAACTGAGCAGTTCTTC. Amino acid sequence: CASSQAGTTTEQFF.

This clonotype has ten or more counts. Here the CDR3 reads CASSHTGLSGANVLTF. CDR3 sequence (DNA): TGTGCCAGCAGCCACACAGGGCTCTCTGGGGCCAACGTCCTGACTTTC. The chain is built from TRBV3-1 and TRBJ2-6; TRBD1 might be the D (6 bases). Germline CDR1 and CDR2: LGHDT and YNNKEL (reference sequence). The CDR3 totals 16 residues. The V end was cut by 3 bases, the J end by 0 bases, with 9 bases between.

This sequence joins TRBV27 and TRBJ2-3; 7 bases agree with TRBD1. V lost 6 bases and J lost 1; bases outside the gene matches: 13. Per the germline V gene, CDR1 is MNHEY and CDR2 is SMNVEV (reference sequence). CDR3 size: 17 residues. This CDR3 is CASSRRRDRVGTDTQYF. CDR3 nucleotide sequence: TGTGCCAGCAGCCGAAGGAGAGACAGGGTGGGCACAGATACGCAGTATTTT.

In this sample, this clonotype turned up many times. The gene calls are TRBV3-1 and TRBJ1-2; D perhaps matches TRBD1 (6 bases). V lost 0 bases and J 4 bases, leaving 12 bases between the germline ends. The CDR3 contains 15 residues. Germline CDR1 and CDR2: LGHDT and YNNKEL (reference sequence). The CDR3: CASSQDAGVSYGYTF. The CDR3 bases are TGTGCCAGCAGCCAAGACGCAGGGGTGAGCTATGGCTACACCTTC.

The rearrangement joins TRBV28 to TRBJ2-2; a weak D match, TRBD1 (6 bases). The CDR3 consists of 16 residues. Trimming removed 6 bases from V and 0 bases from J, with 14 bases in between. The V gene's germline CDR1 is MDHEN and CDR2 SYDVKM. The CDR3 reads CASSPYQGSNTGELFF. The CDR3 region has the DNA TGTGCCAGCAGCCCGTACCAGGGGTCGAACACCGGGGAGCTGTTTTTT.

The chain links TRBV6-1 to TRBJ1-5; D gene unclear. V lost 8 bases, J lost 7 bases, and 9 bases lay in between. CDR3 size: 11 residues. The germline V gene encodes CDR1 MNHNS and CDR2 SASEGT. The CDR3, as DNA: TGTGCCAGCGGGGTCGAGCAGCCCCAGCATTTT. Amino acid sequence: CASGVEQPQHF.

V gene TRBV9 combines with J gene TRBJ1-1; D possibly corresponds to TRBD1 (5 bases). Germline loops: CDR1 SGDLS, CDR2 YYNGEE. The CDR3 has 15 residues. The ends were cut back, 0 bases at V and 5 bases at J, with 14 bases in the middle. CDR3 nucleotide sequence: TGTGCCAGCAGCGTAGCTACGGTGGGGGGGACTGAAGCTTTCTTT. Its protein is CASSVATVGGTEAFF.

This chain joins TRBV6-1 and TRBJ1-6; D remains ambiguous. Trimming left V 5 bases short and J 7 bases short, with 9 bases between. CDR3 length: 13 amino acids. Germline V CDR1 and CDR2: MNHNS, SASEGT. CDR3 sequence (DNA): TGTGCCAGCAGTCGGACGGAGAATTCACCCCTCCACTTT. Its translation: CASSRTENSPLHF.

The DNA of the CDR3 is TGCAGTGCTAGTAGAAAAGGCCCCAGGCCCCAGCATTTT. Translated, it gives CSASRKGPRPQHF. The rearrangement links TRBV20-1 to TRBJ1-5; no definite D call. V dropped 3 bases and J dropped 9 bases, with 15 bases sitting between them. The length of the CDR3 is 13 residues. The germline gives CDR1 DFQATT, CDR2 SNEGSKA (reference sequence).

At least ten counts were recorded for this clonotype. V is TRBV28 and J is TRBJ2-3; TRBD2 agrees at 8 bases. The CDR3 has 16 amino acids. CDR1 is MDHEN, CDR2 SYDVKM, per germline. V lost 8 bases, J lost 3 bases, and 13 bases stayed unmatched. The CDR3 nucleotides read TGTGCCAGCGGGTCTCGGGGAGCGGGAGTAACAGATACGCAGTATTTT. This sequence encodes CASGSRGAGVTDTQYF.